These 10 T cell receptor beta chains were all obtained from the same sample, sequenced in a study of cytomegalovirus exposure and HLA in healthy donors. Vbeta (60) and Jbeta (13) primers were used in the PCR. Profiled with immunoSEQ multiplex PCR; TCRdb holds only in-frame clones, not every one. The data hold about 120,000 clones, with around 86% observed a single time. The sequenced material came from PBMCs. The source of these receptors is a woman aged 35 to 49 in good health and CMV-seronegative.

This clone was detected only once. The chain couples TRBV27 to TRBJ1-1; 10 bases align to TRBD1. The CDR3 consists of 14 residues. Trimming at V came to 8 bases and at J to 7 bases, leaving 10 bases not matched to a gene. Germline CDR1 is MNHEY and CDR2 is SMNVEV (reference sequence). This chain's CDR3 is CASRAGTGAGEAFF. Here the CDR3 DNA reads TGTGCCAGCCGGGCGGGGACAGGGGCTGGTGAAGCTTTCTTT.

The CDR3 loop reads CASSLGTGWYEQYF. CDR3 sequence (DNA): TGTGCCAGCAGCTTAGGGACAGGGTGGTACGAGCAGTACTTC. V gene TRBV11-1 combines with J gene TRBJ2-7; 8 bases are a match to TRBD1. This CDR3 has 14 amino acids. V shed 1 base and J 4 bases; nucleotides not matched to a gene: 3. Germline V gene lookup returns CDR1 SGHAT and CDR2 FQDESV (reference sequence).

The count of this clone is one. The chain uses TRBV19 and TRBJ2-6, with D possibly matching TRBD2 (6 bases). The V and J ends lost 5 bases and 0 bases respectively, with 20 bases between them. The CDR3 is 19 residues long. Germline-derived CDR1 and CDR2 are LNHDA and SQIVND (reference sequence). Written as DNA, the CDR3 is TGTGCCAGTAGTCGAATTCCGGGACTGTCGAGCTCTGGGGCCAACGTCCTGACTTTC. The encoded protein is CASSRIPGLSSSGANVLTF.

V is TRBV2 and J is TRBJ2-7, with 7 bases identical to TRBD1. The CDR3 length is 13 residues. Per germline, CDR1 SNHLY and CDR2 FYNNEI. J was trimmed by 8 bases and V by 8 bases; bases with no gene match: 12. Written as DNA, the CDR3 is TGTGCCAGCCTAACCGGGACAGTGGGCAAGCAGTACTTC. Encoded protein: CASLTGTVGKQYF. The entire variable domain, with the rest obtained from reference TRBV2 and TRBJ2-7, is as follows: EPEVTQTPSHQVTQMGQEVILRCVPISNHLYFYWYRQILGQKVEFLVSFYNNEISEKSEIFDDQFSVERPDGSNFTLKIRSTKLEDSAMYFCASLTGTVGKQYFGPGTRLTVT.

The J gene is TRBJ2-3, the V gene TRBV18, with D uncertain. This CDR3 region has 13 residues. Germline-derived CDR1 and CDR2 are KGHSH and LQKENI. Trimming took 3 bases from V and 2 from J, leaving 6 bases between them. The CDR3 region has the DNA TGTGCCAGCTCACCCAGAAACACAGATACGCAGTATTTT. Translation gives CASSPRNTDTQYF.

This clone was observed a few times. The J gene is TRBJ1-1, the V gene TRBV5-6; D might be TRBD1 (5 bases). V lost 2 bases to trimming and J lost 3 bases, with 11 bases between them. Germline V gene lookup returns CDR1 SGHDT and CDR2 YYEEEE. The CDR3 covers 14 residues. Here the CDR3 DNA reads TGTGCCAGCAGCTTAAGGGGTTTATACACTGAAGCTTTCTTT. It is translated as CASSLRGLYTEAFF.

The genes are TRBV5-1 and TRBJ2-1, with TRBD1 matching 8 bases. The V gene's germline CDR1 is SGHRS and CDR2 YFSETQ. With 4 bases clipped from V and 5 bases from J, the junction kept 5 bases outside the gene matches. The CDR3 spans 14 residues. CDR3 nucleotides: TGCGCCAGCAGCGGCGCGGACAGGGACAATGAGCAGTTCTTC. It codes for CASSGADRDNEQFF.

V gene TRBV30 combines with J gene TRBJ2-1; possibly TRBD2 for D (6 bases). The germline V gene encodes CDR1 GTSNPN and CDR2 SVGIG (reference sequence). V was pared by 1 base and J by 7 bases, with 11 bases between. This CDR3 contains 13 residues. CDR3 in amino acids: CAWSAGGPNEQFF. For the CDR3, the DNA is TGTGCCTGGAGTGCCGGGGGTCCAAATGAGCAGTTCTTC.

The chain uses TRBV7-2 and TRBJ1-1; D is possibly TRBD1 (5 bases). V dropped 7 bases and J dropped 4 bases, with 13 bases sitting between them. CDR1 is SGHTA and CDR2 is FQGNSA in the germline V gene. This CDR3 is 13 amino acids long. As DNA, the CDR3 is TGTGCCAGCACCCAGGGTTGGTTCACTGAAGCTTTCTTT. Protein: CASTQGWFTEAFF.

This chain uses TRBV14 with TRBJ2-5; the D gene is possibly TRBD1 (6 bases). The CDR3 is 16 residues long. CDR1 and CDR2 from the germline V gene are SGHDN and FVKESK. Trimming took off 1 base at V and 5 bases at J, with 17 bases between the two ends. The CDR3 DNA sequence: TGTGCCAGCAGCCAAGGCCGATCGACAGGCTCGGAGACCCAGTACTTC. Translating gives CASSQGRSTGSETQYF.